Listed here is a single TCR beta chain. The antigen is undetermined. V was pared by 4 bases and J by 1 base, with 6 bases between. The CDR3 extends over 13 amino acids. Germline CDR1 and CDR2: LNHDA and SQIVND (reference sequence). As to time point: blood 2 weeks post-SBRT. As for treatment: 15 Gy SBRT to primary tumor, nephrectomy 4 weeks later. Serial blood draws occurred at baseline and 2 and 4 weeks post-SBRT. This renal cell carcinoma was of the clear cell type. The assay was immunoSEQ multiplex PCR, and TCRdb's table has in-frame clones only and misses some. The data show over 60,000 clones, about 86% seen once. This sample was taken from a study of radiation and T cells in renal cell carcinoma. Study outcomes and limitations: Baseline intratumoral clonotype presence is unknown without pretreatment biopsies.

This chain uses TRBV19 with TRBJ2-3; no firm D call. The sequencing used blood, collected from a patient whose treatment included radiotherapy and nephrectomy. The receptor comes from a woman aged 45-65 years with renal cell carcinoma. The CDR3 region has the DNA TGTGCCAGTAGTACTCGGGGCACAGATACGCAGTATTTT. It translates to CASSTRGTDTQYF. The entire variable domain, with the rest obtained from reference TRBV19 and TRBJ2-3, is as follows: DGGITQSPKYLFRKEGQNVTLSCEQNLNHDAMYWYRQDPGQGLRLIYYSQIVNDFQKGDIAEGYSVSREKKESFPLTVTSAQKNPTAFYLCASSTRGTDTQYFGPGTRLTVL.